A selection of T cell receptor beta chains follows, all from one sample in a study of cytomegalovirus exposure and HLA in healthy donors. TCRdb keeps only in-frame clones here, not all; method: immunoSEQ multiplex PCR. This sample has around 260,000 clones, with 80% found just once. The sample taken for sequencing was PBMCs. The receptors shown here come from a girl aged 2 to 9 in good health and CMV-seronegative. Both conserved end residues are part of each CDR3. A D gene is named only where the DNA matches it firmly. Rows may omit the clone size; those that give it use once, few, many or a size class.

>TRBV19|NA|TRBJ2-1|NA
CASELSGSSYNEQFF
TGTGCCAGTGAGCTAAGCGGTAGCTCCTACAATGAGCAGTTCTTC
>TRBV7-3|NA|TRBJ1-3|few
CASSSSDSIYTIYF
TGTGCCAGCAGCTCCTCCGACAGCATATACACCATATATTTT
>TRBV9|TRBD1|TRBJ1-5|NA
CASSTGGSNQPQHF
TGTGCCAGCAGCACAGGGGGTAGCAATCAGCCCCAGCATTTT
>TRBV5-8|NA|TRBJ1-2|NA
CASSFPGQTTRGGYTF
TGTGCCAGCAGCTTTCCGGGACAAACAACGCGTGGGGGCTACACCTTC
>TRBV7-8|NA|TRBJ1-2|NA
CASSLVPARGYTF
TGTGCCAGCAGCTTAGTCCCTGCGCGTGGCTACACCTTC
>TRBV5-1|TRBD1|TRBJ2-7|NA
CASSLDGQGWQYF
TGCGCCAGCAGCTTAGACGGACAGGGGTGGCAGTACTTC
>TRBV25-1|TRBD2|TRBJ2-3|NA
CASSGGGPITDTQYF
TGTGCCAGCAGCGGGGGAGGGCCGATCACAGATACGCAGTATTTT
>TRBV28|NA|TRBJ2-7|NA
CASSLGQPPHEQYF
TGTGCCAGCAGTTTAGGGCAGCCGCCCCACGAGCAGTACTTC
>TRBV7-9|NA|TRBJ2-5|NA
CASSLVPGVAVTQYF
TGTGCCAGCAGCTTAGTACCAGGGGTGGCTGTGACCCAGTACTTC
>TRBV10-2|TRBD2|TRBJ2-5|NA
CASQGLAGERYQETQYF
TGCGCCAGTCAAGGACTAGCGGGAGAGAGGTACCAAGAGACCCAGTACTTC
>TRBV27|NA|TRBJ2-6|NA
CASSFNMWANVLTF
TGTGCCAGCAGTTTTAACATGTGGGCCAACGTCCTGACTTTC
>TRBV28|TRBD1|TRBJ1-1|NA
CASSPPAAGGFEAFF
TGTGCCAGCAGTCCACCCGCGGCAGGGGGCTTTGAAGCTTTCTTT
>TRBV9|TRBD2|TRBJ2-7|NA
CASSGTSGRGVQYF
TGTGCCAGCAGCGGGACTAGCGGGAGAGGGGTGCAGTACTTC
>TRBV28|TRBD2|TRBJ2-1|NA
CASSPLRGTSGRPPSYNEQFF
TGTGCCAGCAGTCCCCTACGGGGGACTAGCGGGAGGCCCCCTTCCTACAATGAGCAGTTCTTC
>TRBV5-4|NA|TRBJ2-1|NA
CASSFSGIEQFF
TGTGCCAGCAGCTTTTCAGGGATTGAGCAGTTCTTC
>TRBV6-1|NA|TRBJ2-7|NA
CASSEAGRSTYEQYF
TGTGCCAGCAGTGAAGCGGGCCGCTCAACCTACGAGCAGTACTTC
>TRBV18|NA|TRBJ2-2|few
CASSTGWDTGELFF
TGTGCCAGCTCGACAGGTTGGGACACCGGGGAGCTGTTTTTT
>TRBV11-1|TRBD2|TRBJ2-7|NA
CASSSLGLAAYEQYF
TGTGCCAGCAGCTCCCTCGGACTAGCGGCATACGAGCAGTACTTC
>TRBV30|NA|TRBJ1-1|NA
CAWAAGGANTEAFF
TGTGCCTGGGCGGCGGGGGGGGCGAACACTGAAGCTTTCTTT
>TRBV11-2|NA|TRBJ2-5|NA
CASSLRNPEYQETQYF
TGTGCCAGCAGCTTAAGAAACCCAGAATATCAGGAGACCCAGTACTTC
>TRBV27|TRBD2|TRBJ2-1|once
CASTMSGGVSNEQFF
TGTGCCAGCACCATGAGCGGGGGGGTCAGCAATGAGCAGTTCTTC
>TRBV12-5|NA|TRBJ1-5|NA
CASGLTPTALGGLILTSNQPQHF
TGTGCTAGTGGTTTGACCCCGACCGCTTTAGGAGGGCTGATCCTTACGAGCAATCAGCCCCAGCATTTT
>TRBV7-6|TRBD1|TRBJ2-1|few
CASSLAGSGGKDEQFF
TGTGCCAGCAGCTTAGCGGGTTCAGGGGGCAAAGATGAGCAGTTCTTC
>TRBV4-1|NA|TRBJ2-7|NA
CASSQGRAYEQYF
TGCGCCAGCAGCCAAGGACGAGCGTACGAGCAGTACTTC
>TRBV2|NA|TRBJ2-5|NA
CASSEALGTSGETQYF
TGTGCCAGCAGTGAAGCGCTTGGGACTTCTGGGGAGACCCAGTACTTC
>TRBV5-1|NA|TRBJ2-2|NA
CASSLVGAGMGGELFF
TGCGCCAGCAGCTTAGTTGGTGCGGGCATGGGCGGGGAGCTGTTTTTT
>TRBV10-3|TRBD1|TRBJ2-3|NA
CAISSGQGASDTQYF
TGTGCCATCAGCTCTGGACAGGGGGCCTCAGATACGCAGTATTTT
>TRBV19|TRBD2|TRBJ2-7|once
CASSLRTSEDEQYF
TGTGCCAGTAGTCTTAGGACTAGCGAGGACGAGCAGTACTTC
>TRBV5-3|TRBD1|TRBJ2-1|once
CARSPLYGTGAYNEQFF
TGTGCCAGAAGCCCACTCTATGGGACAGGGGCCTACAATGAGCAGTTCTTC
>TRBV29-1|TRBD1|TRBJ2-7|NA
CSVAQTGQGNEQYF
TGCAGCGTTGCGCAAACGGGACAGGGTAACGAGCAGTACTTC
>TRBV9|NA|TRBJ2-5|NA
CASSGLTGAWETQYF
TGTGCCAGCAGCGGACTCACAGGAGCCTGGGAGACCCAGTACTTC
>TRBV19|NA|TRBJ1-3|NA
CASSPTDRRGNTIYF
TGTGCCAGTAGTCCCACCGACAGGCGTGGAAACACCATATATTTT
>TRBV9|TRBD2|TRBJ2-1|NA
CASSVGTSGRGRDEQFF
TGTGCCAGCAGCGTAGGGACTAGCGGGAGGGGTAGGGATGAGCAGTTCTTC
>TRBV5-1|TRBD1|TRBJ1-6|NA
CASSRDRGILNSPLHF
TGCGCCAGCAGCAGGGACAGGGGAATTCTTAATTCACCCCTCCACTTT
>TRBV7-3|NA|TRBJ2-3|NA
CASSLLPGDTQYF
TGTGCCAGCAGCTTACTTCCAGGAGATACGCAGTATTTT
>TRBV4-1|TRBD1|TRBJ1-5|NA
CASSQFGQDSNQPQHF
TGCGCCAGCAGCCAATTTGGACAGGATAGCAATCAGCCCCAGCATTTT
>TRBV6-5|TRBD2|TRBJ2-2|few
CASSYGLAGGLGELFF
TGTGCCAGCAGTTACGGACTAGCGGGAGGACTAGGGGAGCTGTTTTTT